These 12 T cell receptor beta chains were all obtained from the same sample, sequenced in a study of blood T cell repertoires in COVID-19. Produced via immunoSEQ multiplex PCR; TCRdb's table is partial and in-frame only. The sample has around 330,000 clones; over 85% are singletons. The sequencing input was PBMCs or T cells enriched from blood (not recorded which). Source of these receptors: a man aged 60 to 69 who had recovered from COVID-19.

As for this clone: Other nucleotide sequences in the sample specify the same CDR3. The V and J genes are TRBV7-9 and TRBJ1-5; 9 bases are shared with TRBD1. V dropped 5 bases and J dropped 4; count of bases not matched to a gene: 3. The germline V gene encodes CDR1 SEHNR and CDR2 FQNEAQ (reference sequence). CDR3 length equals 14 residues. The CDR3 DNA is TGTGCCAGCAGCCTCGGACAGGGGAATCAGCCCCAGCATTTT. Translation gives CASSLGQGNQPQHF.

CDR3 DNA: TGTGCCAGCAGTTACGGCCAGGGATCTTACGAGCAGTACTTC. It codes for CASSYGQGSYEQYF. This chain uses TRBV6-2 or TRBV6-3 with TRBJ2-7; perhaps TRBD1 as D (5 bases). V dropped 2 bases and J dropped 4 bases, with 12 bases sitting between them. This CDR3 has 14 amino acids. Germline lookup yields CDR1 MNHEY and CDR2 SVGEGT.

V gene TRBV6-5 combines with J gene TRBJ2-7, with TRBD1 matching 7 bases. The CDR3 is made up of 13 amino acids. J gave up 5 bases and V 8 bases, and 9 bases lay outside the gene matches. The germline CDR1 and CDR2 sequences are MNHEY and SVGAGI. CDR3 bases: TGTGCCAGCGGAAGACAGGGATCCAACGAGCAGTACTTC. It yields the protein CASGRQGSNEQYF.

V is TRBV5-1 and J is TRBJ2-4; possibly TRBD1 for D (5 bases). Germline V gives CDR1 SGHRS, CDR2 YFSETQ. There are 15 residues in the CDR3. The germline V and J ends were trimmed by 4 bases and 4 bases, with 15 bases remaining between them. In DNA, the CDR3 is TGCGCCAGCAGCAGAATCCAAGGGGTTAAAAACATTCAGTACTTC. Its translation is CASSRIQGVKNIQYF.

The rearrangement joins TRBV7-6 to TRBJ1-5; perhaps TRBD1 as D (5 bases). V lost 3 bases, J lost 3 bases, and 15 bases lay in between. This CDR3 spans 16 amino acids. Germline V gives CDR1 SGHVS, CDR2 FNYEAQ. The CDR3 region is CASSLMAGRFNQPQHF. CDR3 nucleotide sequence: TGTGCCAGCAGCTTGATGGCAGGGAGGTTCAATCAGCCCCAGCATTTT.

The chain carries TRBV18 and TRBJ1-2; D is perhaps TRBD1 (5 bases). Trimming stripped 2 bases from V and 4 bases from J, with 17 bases between. The CDR3 runs 16 residues. Per germline, CDR1 KGHSH and CDR2 LQKENI. The CDR3 here is CASSPGAPKVGYGYTF. CDR3 coding DNA: TGTGCCAGCTCACCAGGGGCCCCGAAGGTTGGCTATGGCTACACCTTC.

CDR3 region: CASKGAEFNQPQHF. CDR3 bases: TGTGCCAGCAAGGGGGCAGAGTTCAATCAGCCCCAGCATTTT. J is TRBJ1-5 and V is TRBV6-5; 7 bases line up with TRBD1. The CDR3 totals 14 residues. V was pared by 7 bases and J by 3 bases, with 6 bases of the junction left unmatched. Germline V gives CDR1 MNHEY, CDR2 SVGAGI.

This rearrangement joins TRBV7-2 to TRBJ2-3; 8 bases are a match to TRBD2. The CDR3 runs 18 residues. Germline assignment: CDR1 SGHTA and CDR2 FQGNSA. V was pared by 5 bases and J by 5 bases, with 18 bases of the junction left unmatched. The CDR3 DNA follows: TGTGCCAGCAGCACCCTGTGGGGACGGGGGGGCTTTATAGATACGCAGTATTTT. It translates to CASSTLWGRGGFIDTQYF.

The rearrangement uses TRBV9 and TRBJ1-5; unclear D gene. Germline values: CDR1 SGDLS, CDR2 YYNGEE. This CDR3 is 15 amino acids long. V gave up 4 bases and J gave up 0 bases, with 11 bases separating them. The CDR3 bases are TGTGCCAGCAGCACGAACGACTATAGCAATCAGCCCCAGCATTTT. Translating gives CASSTNDYSNQPQHF. Combining the CDR3 with reference TRBV9 and TRBJ1-5 gives the whole variable domain DSGVTQTPKHLITATGQRVTLRCSPRSGDLSVYWYQQSLDQGLQFLIQYYNGEERAKGNILERFSAQQFPDLHSELNLSSLELGDSALYFCASSTNDYSNQPQHFGDGTRLSIL.

J is TRBJ1-1 and V is TRBV6-5; 8 bases line up with TRBD1. Germline V gene lookup returns CDR1 MNHEY and CDR2 SVGAGI. V shed 10 bases, J shed 1 base, and the junction held 5 bases outside the gene matches. The CDR3 has 13 amino acids. DNA of the CDR3: TGTGCCACTTCGGACAGGGCGAACACTGAAGCTTTCTTT. Protein: CATSDRANTEAFF.

This clone was found once. The chain links TRBV7-6 to TRBJ1-4, with D maybe TRBD1 (5 bases). The length of the CDR3 is 16 residues. V lost 0 bases to trimming and J lost 7 bases, with 15 bases between them. Germline V gives CDR1 SGHVS, CDR2 FNYEAQ. CDR3 DNA: TGTGCCAGCAGCTTAGCGGGGCTAAGGTTGAGTGAAAAACTGTTTTTT. Amino acid sequence: CASSLAGLRLSEKLFF.

The chain links TRBV27 to TRBJ2-7; the match to TRBD2 covers 7 bases. The junction had 12 bases not matched to a gene; V was cut back by 4 bases and J by 3 bases. Germline loops: CDR1 MNHEY, CDR2 SMNVEV (reference sequence). This CDR3 is 16 amino acids long. The CDR3: CASSSGPSGTNYEQYF. The CDR3 DNA reads as TGTGCCAGCAGTTCCGGACCCAGCGGGACTAACTACGAGCAGTACTTC.